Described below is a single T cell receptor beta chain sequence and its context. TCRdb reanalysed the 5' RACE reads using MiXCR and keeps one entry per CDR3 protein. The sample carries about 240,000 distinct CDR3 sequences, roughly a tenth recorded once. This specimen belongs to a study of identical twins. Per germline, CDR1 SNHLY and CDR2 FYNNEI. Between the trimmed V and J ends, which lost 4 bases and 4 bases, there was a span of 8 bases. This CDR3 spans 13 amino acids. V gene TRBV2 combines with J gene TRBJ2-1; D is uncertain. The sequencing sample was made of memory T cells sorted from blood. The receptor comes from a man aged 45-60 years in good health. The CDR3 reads CASSVHPYNEQFF. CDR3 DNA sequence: TGTGCCAGCAGTGTCCACCCGTACAATGAGCAGTTCTTC.